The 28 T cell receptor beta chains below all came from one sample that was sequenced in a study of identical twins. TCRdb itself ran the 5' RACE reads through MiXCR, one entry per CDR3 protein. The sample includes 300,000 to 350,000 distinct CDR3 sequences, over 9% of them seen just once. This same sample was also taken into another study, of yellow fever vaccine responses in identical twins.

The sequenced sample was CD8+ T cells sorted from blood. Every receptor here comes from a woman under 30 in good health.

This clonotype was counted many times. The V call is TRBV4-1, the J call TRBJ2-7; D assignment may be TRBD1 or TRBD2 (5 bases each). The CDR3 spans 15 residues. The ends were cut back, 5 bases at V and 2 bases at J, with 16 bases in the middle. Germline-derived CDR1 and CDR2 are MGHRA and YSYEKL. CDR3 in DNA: TGCGCCAGCAGCTATTCCGGGACGGTCGCCTACGAGCAGTACTTC. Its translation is CASSYSGTVAYEQYF.

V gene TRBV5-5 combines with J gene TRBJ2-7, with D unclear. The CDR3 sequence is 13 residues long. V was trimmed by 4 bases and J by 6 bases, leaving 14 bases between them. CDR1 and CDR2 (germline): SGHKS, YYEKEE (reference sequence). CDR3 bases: TGTGCCAGCAGCCAAACTAACACCCCCGAGCAGTACTTC. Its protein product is CASSQTNTPEQYF.

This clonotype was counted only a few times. This CDR3 reads CSATGQGALSNQPQHF. For the CDR3, the DNA is TGCAGTGCCACTGGACAGGGGGCACTAAGCAATCAGCCCCAGCATTTT. The V and J genes are TRBV20-1 and TRBJ1-5; 11 bases line up with TRBD1. Germline values: CDR1 DFQATT, CDR2 SNEGSKA (reference sequence). This CDR3 is 16 amino acids long. The trim removed 6 bases at V and 1 base at J, leaving 8 bases unmatched.

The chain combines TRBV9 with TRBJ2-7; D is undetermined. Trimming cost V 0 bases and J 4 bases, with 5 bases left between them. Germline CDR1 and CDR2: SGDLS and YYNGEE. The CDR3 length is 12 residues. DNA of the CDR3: TGTGCCAGCAGCGTAGACGGATACGAGCAGTACGTC. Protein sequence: CASSVDGYEQYV.

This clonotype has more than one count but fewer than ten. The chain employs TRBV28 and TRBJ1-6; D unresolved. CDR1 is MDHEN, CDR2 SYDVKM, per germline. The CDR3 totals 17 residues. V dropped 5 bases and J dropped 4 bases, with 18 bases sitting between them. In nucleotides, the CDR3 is TGTGCCAGCAGTCCTCGCACCGAACCAACTTATAATTCACCCCTCCACTTT. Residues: CASSPRTEPTYNSPLHF.

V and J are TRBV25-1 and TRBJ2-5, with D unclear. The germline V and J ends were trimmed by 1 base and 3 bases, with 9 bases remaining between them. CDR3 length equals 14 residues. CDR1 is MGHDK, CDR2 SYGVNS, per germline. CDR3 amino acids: CASSEWPGEETQYF. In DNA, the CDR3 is TGTGCCAGCAGTGAATGGCCAGGTGAAGAGACCCAGTACTTC. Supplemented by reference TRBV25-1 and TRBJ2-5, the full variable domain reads EADIYQTPRYLVIGTGKKITLECSQTMGHDKMYWYQQDPGMELHLIHYSYGVNSTEKGDLSSESTVSRIRTEHFPLTLESARPSHTSQYLCASSEWPGEETQYFGPGTRLLVL.

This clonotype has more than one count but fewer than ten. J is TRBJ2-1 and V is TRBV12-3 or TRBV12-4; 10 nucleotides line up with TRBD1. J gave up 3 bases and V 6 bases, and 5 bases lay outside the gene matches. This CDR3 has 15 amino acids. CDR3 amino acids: CASSKGQGIYNEQFF. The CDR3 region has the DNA TGTGCCAGCAGCAAGGGACAGGGGATCTACAATGAGCAGTTCTTC.

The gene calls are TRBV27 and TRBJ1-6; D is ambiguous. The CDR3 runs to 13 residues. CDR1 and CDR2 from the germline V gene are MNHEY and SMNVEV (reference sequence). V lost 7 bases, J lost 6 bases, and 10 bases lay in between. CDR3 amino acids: CASMKISNSPLHF. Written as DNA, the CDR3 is TGTGCCAGCATGAAGATTTCTAATTCACCCCTCCACTTT.

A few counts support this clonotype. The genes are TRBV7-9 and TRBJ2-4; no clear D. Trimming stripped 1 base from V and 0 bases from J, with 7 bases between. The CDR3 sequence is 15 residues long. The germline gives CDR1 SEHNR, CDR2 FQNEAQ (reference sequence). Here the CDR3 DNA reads TGTGCCAGCAGCTTAGACACGCTAGCCAAAAACATTCAGTACTTC. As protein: CASSLDTLAKNIQYF.

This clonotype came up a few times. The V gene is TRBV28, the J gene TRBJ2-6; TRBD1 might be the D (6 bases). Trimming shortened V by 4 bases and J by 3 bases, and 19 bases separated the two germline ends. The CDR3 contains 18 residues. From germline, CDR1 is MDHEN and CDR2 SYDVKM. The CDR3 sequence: CASSSTGARRIGANVLTF. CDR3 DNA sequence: TGTGCCAGCAGTTCGACAGGTGCCCGTAGGATTGGGGCCAACGTCCTGACTTTC.

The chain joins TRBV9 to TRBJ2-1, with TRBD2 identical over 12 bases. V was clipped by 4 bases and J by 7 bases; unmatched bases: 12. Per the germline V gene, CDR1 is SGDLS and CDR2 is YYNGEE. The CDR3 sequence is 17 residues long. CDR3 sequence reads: CASSPPLAGGQTNEQFF. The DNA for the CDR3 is TGTGCCAGCAGCCCCCCCCTAGCGGGAGGGCAAACTAATGAGCAGTTCTTC.

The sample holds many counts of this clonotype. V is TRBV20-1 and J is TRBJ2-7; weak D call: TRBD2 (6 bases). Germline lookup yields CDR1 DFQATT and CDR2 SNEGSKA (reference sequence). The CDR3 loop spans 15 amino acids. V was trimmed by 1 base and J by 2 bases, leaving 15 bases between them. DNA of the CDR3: TGCAGTGCTAGAGCGGCATCGGGAGACCCCTACGAGCAGTACTTC. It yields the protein CSARAASGDPYEQYF.

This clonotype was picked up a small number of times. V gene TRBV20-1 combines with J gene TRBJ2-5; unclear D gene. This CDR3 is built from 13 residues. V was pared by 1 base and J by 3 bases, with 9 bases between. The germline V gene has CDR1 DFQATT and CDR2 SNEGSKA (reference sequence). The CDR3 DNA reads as TGCAGTGCTAGAGGGGCCTACAAAGAGACCCAGTACTTC. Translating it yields CSARGAYKETQYF.

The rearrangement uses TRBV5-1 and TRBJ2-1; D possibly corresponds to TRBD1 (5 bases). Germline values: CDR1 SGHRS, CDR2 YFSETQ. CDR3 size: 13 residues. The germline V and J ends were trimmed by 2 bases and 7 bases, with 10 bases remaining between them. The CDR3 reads CASSFRAGNEQFF. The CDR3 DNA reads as TGCGCCAGCAGCTTCAGGGCCGGGAATGAGCAGTTCTTC.

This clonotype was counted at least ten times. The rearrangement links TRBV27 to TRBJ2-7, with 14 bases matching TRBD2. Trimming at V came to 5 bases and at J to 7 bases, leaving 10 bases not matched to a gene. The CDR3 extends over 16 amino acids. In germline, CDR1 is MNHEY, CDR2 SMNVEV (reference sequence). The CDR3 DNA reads TGTGCCAGCAGTCCGAGGACTAGCGGGAGGACTAGGGAGCAGTACTTC. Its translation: CASSPRTSGRTREQYF.

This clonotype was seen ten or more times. Here the CDR3 DNA reads TGCAGCGTTGAACAGACCTACAATGAGCAGTTCTTC. This gives the protein CSVEQTYNEQFF. This chain connects TRBV29-1 to TRBJ2-1, with unresolved D. The ends were cut back, 2 bases at V and 2 bases at J, with 4 bases in the middle. This CDR3 has 12 amino acids. Germline V gives CDR1 SQVTM, CDR2 ANQGSEA.

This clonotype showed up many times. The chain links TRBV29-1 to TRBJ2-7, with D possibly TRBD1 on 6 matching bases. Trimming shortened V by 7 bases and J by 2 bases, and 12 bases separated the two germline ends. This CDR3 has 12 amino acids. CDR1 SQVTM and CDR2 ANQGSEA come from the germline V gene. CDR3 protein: CSALQGTYEQYF. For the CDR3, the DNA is TGCAGCGCCCTACAGGGAACCTACGAGCAGTACTTC.

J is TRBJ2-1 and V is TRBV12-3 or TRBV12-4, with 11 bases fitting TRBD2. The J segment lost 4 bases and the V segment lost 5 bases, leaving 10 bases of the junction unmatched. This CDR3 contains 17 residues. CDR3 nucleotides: TGTGCCAGCAGTACAATAGCGGGAGGGCCAAGATACAATGAGCAGTTCTTC. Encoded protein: CASSTIAGGPRYNEQFF.

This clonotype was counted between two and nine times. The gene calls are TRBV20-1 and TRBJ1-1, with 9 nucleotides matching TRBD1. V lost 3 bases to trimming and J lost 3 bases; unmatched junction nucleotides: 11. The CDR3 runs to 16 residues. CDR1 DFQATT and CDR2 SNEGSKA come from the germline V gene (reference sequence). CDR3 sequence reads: CSARGTRTGVDTEAFF. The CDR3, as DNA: TGCAGTGCTAGGGGGACTCGGACAGGGGTGGACACTGAAGCTTTCTTT.

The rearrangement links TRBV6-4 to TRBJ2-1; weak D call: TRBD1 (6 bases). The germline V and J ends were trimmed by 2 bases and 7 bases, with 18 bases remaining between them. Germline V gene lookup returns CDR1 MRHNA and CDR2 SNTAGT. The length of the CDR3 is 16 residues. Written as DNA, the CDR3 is TGTGCCAGCAGTGACGGGGGCAGGGTTGGTGGGAATGAGCAGTTCTTC. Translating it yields CASSDGGRVGGNEQFF.

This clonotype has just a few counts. The CDR3 here is CASSLVKREQTYEQYF. The CDR3 DNA sequence: TGTGCCAGCAGCTTAGTTAAGCGGGAGCAGACCTACGAGCAGTACTTC. The V gene is TRBV7-8, the J gene TRBJ2-7; 8 positions match TRBD2. The CDR3 loop spans 16 amino acids. The ends lost 1 base at V and 2 bases at J; junction bases unmatched: 7. Looked up from germline, CDR1 is SGHVS and CDR2 is FQNEAQ.

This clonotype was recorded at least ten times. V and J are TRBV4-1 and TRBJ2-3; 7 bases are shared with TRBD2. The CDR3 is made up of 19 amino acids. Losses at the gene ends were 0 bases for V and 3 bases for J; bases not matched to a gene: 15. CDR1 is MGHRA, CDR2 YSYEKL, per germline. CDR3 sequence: CASSQDTTGLVSWTDTQYF. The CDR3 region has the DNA TGCGCCAGCAGCCAAGATACCACAGGACTAGTCAGTTGGACAGATACGCAGTATTTT.

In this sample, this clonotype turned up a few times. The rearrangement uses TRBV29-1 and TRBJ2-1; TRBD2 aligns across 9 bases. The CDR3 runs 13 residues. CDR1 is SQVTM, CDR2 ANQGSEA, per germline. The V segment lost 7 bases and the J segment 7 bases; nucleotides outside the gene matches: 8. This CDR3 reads CSASAGGLNEQFF. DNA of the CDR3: TGCAGCGCGTCGGCGGGGGGGCTTAATGAGCAGTTCTTC.

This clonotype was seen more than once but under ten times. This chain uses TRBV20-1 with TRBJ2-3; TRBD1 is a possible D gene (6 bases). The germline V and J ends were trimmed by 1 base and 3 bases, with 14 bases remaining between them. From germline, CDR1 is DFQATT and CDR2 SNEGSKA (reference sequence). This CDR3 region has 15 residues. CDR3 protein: CSARGRGVGTDTQYF. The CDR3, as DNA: TGCAGTGCTAGAGGCAGGGGTGTTGGGACAGATACGCAGTATTTT.

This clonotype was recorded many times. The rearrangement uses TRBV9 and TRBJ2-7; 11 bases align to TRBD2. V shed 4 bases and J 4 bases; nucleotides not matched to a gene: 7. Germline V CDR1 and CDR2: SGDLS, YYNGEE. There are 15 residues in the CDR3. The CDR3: CASSPRLAGPYEQYF. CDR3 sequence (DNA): TGTGCCAGCAGCCCCCGACTAGCGGGACCATACGAGCAGTACTTC.

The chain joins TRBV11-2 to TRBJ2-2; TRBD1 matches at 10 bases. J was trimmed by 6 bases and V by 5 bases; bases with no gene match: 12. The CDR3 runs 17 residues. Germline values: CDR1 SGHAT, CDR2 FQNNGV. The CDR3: CASSDPGQGMLPGELFF. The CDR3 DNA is TGTGCCAGCAGCGACCCGGGACAGGGGATGTTGCCCGGGGAGCTGTTTTTT.

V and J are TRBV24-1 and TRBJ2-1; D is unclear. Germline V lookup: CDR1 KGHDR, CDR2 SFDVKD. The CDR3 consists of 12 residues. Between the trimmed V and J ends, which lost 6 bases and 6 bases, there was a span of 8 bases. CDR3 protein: CATSSKGNEQFF. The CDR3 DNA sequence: TGTGCCACCAGTTCTAAGGGCAATGAGCAGTTCTTC.

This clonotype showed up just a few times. In DNA, the CDR3 is TGTGCCAGCAGCTCAGTGACAGGGGCCAGCTCCTACGAGCAGTACGTC. Translating it yields CASSSVTGASSYEQYV. The chain carries TRBV7-8 and TRBJ2-7; 8 bases map to TRBD1. Trimming cost V 4 bases and J 0 bases; bases outside gene matches: 8. Germline assignment: CDR1 SGHVS and CDR2 FQNEAQ. This CDR3 has 16 amino acids.